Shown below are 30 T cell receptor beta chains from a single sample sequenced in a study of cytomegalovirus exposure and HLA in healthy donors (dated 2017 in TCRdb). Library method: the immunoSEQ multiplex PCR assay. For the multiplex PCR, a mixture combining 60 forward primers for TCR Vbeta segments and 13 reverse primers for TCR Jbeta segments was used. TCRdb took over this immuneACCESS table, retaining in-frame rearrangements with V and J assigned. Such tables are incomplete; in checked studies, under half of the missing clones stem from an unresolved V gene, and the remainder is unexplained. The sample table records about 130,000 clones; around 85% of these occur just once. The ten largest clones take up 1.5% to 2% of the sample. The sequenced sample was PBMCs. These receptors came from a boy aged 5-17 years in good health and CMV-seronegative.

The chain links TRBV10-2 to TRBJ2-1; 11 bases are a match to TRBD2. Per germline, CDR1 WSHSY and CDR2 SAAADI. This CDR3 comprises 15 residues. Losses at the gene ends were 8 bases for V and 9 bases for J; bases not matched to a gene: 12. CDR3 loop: CASGSRVAGGGEQFF. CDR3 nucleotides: TGCGCCAGCGGCAGTAGAGTAGCGGGAGGGGGTGAGCAGTTCTTC.

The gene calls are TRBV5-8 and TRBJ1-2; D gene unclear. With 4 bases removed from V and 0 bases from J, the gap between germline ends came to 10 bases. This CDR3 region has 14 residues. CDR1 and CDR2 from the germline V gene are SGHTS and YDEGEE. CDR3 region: CASSPRVANYGYTF. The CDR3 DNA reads TGTGCCAGCAGCCCCCGGGTAGCTAACTATGGCTACACCTTC.

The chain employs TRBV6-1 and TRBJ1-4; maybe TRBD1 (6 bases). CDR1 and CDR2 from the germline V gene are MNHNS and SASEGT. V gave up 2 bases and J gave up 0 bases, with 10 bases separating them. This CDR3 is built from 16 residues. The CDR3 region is CASSEYAGATNEKLFF. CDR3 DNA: TGTGCCAGCAGTGAATATGCAGGGGCAACTAATGAAAAACTGTTTTTT.

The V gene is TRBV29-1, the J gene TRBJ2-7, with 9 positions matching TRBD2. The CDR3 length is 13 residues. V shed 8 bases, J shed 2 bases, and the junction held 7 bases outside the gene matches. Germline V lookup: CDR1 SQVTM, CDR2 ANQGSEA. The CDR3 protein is CSFARGGAYEQYF. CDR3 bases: TGCAGCTTCGCTCGCGGGGGGGCCTACGAGCAGTACTTC.

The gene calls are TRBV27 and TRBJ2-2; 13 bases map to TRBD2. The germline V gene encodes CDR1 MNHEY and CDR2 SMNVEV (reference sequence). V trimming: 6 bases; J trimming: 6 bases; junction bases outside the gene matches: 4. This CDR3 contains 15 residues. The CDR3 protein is CASRLAGGPAGELFF. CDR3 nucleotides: TGTGCCAGCAGACTAGCGGGGGGGCCAGCCGGGGAGCTGTTTTTT.

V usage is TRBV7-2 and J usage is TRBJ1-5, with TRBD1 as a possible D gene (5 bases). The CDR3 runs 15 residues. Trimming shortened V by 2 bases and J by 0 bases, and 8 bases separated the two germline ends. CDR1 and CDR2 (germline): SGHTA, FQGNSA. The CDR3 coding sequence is TGTGCCAGCAGCTTACAGGGTTATAGCAATCAGCCCCAGCATTTT. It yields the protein CASSLQGYSNQPQHF.

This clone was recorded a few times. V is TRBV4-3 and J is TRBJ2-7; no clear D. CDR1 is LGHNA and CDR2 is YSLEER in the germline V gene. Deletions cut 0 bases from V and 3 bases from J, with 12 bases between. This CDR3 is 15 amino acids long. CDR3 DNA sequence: TGCGCCAGCAGCCAAGATAGTGCGCCTGTCTACGAGCAGTACTTC. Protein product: CASSQDSAPVYEQYF.

CDR3 DNA: TGTGCCTGGAATAGTGGACACAGGGCTAGCACAGATACGCAGTATTTT. Translating it yields CAWNSGHRASTDTQYF. The chain uses TRBV30 and TRBJ2-3; tentatively, D is TRBD1 (6 bases). The V end was cut by 4 bases, the J end by 0 bases, with 17 bases between. CDR3 size: 16 residues. The germline V gene has CDR1 GTSNPN and CDR2 SVGIG (reference sequence).

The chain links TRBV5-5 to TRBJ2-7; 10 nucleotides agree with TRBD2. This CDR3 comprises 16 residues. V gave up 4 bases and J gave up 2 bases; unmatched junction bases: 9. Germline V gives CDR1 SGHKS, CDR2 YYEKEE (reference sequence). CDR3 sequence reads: CASSGTLAGVTYEQYF. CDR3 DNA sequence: TGTGCCAGCAGCGGTACCCTAGCGGGAGTTACCTACGAGCAGTACTTC.

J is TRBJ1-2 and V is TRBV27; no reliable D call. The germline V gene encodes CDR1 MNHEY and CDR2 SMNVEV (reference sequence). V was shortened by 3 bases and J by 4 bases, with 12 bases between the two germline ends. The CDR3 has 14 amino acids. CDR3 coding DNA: TGTGCCAGCAGTTTGGCGGATCTGGGCTATGGCTACACCTTC. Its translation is CASSLADLGYGYTF.

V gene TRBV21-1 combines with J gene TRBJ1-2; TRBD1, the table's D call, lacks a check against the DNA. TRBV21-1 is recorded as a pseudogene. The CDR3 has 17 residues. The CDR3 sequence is CASSKEGGQPANYGYTF. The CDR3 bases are TGTGCCAGCAGCAAAGAAGGGGGACAGCCCGCTAACTATGGCTACACCTTC.

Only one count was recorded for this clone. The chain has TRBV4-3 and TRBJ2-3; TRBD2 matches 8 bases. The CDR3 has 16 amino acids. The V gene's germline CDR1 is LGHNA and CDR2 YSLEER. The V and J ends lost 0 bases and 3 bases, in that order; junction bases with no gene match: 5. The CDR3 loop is CASSQDSGGPTDTQYF. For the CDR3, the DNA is TGCGCCAGCAGCCAAGACAGCGGGGGACCAACAGATACGCAGTATTTT.

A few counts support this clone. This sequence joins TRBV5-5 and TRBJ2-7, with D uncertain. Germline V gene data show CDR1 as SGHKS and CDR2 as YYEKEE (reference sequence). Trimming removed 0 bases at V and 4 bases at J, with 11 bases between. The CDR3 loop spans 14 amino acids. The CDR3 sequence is CASSLDRPFYEQYF. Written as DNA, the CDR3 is TGTGCCAGCAGCTTGGACAGACCTTTTTACGAGCAGTACTTC.

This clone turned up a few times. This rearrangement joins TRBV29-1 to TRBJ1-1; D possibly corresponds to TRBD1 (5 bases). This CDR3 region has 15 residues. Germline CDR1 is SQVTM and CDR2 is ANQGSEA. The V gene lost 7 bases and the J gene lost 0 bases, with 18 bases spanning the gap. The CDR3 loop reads CSGGTRNLMNTEAFF. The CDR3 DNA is TGCAGCGGGGGGACTCGGAATCTTATGAACACTGAAGCTTTCTTT.

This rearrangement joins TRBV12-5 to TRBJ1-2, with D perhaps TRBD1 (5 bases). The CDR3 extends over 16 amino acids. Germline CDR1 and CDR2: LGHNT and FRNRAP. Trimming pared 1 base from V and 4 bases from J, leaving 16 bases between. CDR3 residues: CASGLANPRASYGYTF. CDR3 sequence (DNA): TGTGCTAGTGGTTTGGCAAACCCCAGGGCGAGCTATGGCTACACCTTC.

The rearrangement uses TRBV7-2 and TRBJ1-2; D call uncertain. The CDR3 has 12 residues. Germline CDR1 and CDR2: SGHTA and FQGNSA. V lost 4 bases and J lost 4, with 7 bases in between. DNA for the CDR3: TGTGCCAGCAGCTCACTAACCTATGGCTACACCTTC. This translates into CASSSLTYGYTF.

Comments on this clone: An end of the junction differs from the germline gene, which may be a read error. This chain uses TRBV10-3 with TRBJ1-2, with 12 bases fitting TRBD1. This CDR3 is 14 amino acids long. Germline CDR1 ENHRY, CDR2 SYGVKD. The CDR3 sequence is CAISTGTGGTRYPF. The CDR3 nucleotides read TGTGCCATCAGTACCGGGACAGGGGGCACTCGCTACCCCTTC.

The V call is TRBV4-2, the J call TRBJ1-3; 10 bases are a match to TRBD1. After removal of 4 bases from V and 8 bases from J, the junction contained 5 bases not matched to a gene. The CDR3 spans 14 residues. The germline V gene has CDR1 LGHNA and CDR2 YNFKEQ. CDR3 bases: TGTGCCAGCAGCCCTGGGGACAGGGGAGACACCATATATTTT. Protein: CASSPGDRGDTIYF.

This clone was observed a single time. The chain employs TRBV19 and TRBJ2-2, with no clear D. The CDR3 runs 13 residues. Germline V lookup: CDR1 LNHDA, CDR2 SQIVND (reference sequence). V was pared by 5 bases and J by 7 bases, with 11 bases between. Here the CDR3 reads CASSVRFSGELFF. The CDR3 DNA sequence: TGTGCCAGTAGTGTCCGTTTTAGCGGGGAGCTGTTTTTT. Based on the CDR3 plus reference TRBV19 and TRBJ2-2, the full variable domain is DGGITQSPKYLFRKEGQNVTLSCEQNLNHDAMYWYRQDPGQGLRLIYYSQIVNDFQKGDIAEGYSVSREKKESFPLTVTSAQKNPTAFYLCASSVRFSGELFFGEGSRLTVL.

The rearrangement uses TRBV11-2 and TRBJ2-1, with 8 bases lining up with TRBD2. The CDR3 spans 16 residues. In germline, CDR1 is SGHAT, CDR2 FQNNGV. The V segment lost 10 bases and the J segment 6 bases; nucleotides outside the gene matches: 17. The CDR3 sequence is CATLPGGRDGGNEQFF. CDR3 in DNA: TGTGCCACCCTCCCGGGAGGGCGGGATGGGGGCAATGAGCAGTTCTTC.

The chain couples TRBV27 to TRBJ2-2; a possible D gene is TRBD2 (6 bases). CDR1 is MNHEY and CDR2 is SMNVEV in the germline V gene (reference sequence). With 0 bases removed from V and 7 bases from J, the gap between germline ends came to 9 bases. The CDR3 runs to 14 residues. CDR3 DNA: TGTGCCAGCAGTTTATCGTGGGGGGTCGGGGAGCTGTTTTTT. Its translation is CASSLSWGVGELFF.

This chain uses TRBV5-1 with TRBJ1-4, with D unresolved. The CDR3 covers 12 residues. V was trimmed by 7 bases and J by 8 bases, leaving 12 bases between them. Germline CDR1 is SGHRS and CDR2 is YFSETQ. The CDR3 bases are TGCGCCAGCCGTCAAGATGGCGAAAAACTGTTTTTT. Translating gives CASRQDGEKLFF.

The CDR3 protein is CASSLGTSGTDTQYF. As DNA, the CDR3 is TGTGCCAGCAGCTTAGGGACTAGCGGCACAGATACGCAGTATTTT. The gene calls are TRBV7-6 and TRBJ2-3, with 9 nucleotides matching TRBD2. V shed 1 base and J 1 base; nucleotides not matched to a gene: 0. The germline gives CDR1 SGHVS, CDR2 FNYEAQ. CDR3 size: 15 residues.

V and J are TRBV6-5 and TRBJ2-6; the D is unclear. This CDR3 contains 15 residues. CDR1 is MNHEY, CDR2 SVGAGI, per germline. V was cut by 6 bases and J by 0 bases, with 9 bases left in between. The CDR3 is CASRPGISGANVLTF. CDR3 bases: TGTGCCAGCAGGCCGGGTATCTCTGGGGCCAACGTCCTGACTTTC.

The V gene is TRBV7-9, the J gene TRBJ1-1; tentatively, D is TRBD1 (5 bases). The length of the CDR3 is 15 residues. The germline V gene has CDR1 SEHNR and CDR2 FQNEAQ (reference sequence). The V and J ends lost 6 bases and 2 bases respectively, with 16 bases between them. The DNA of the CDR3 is TGTGCCAGCAGGCGCGACAGAAACTACAACACTGAAGCTTTCTTT. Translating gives CASRRDRNYNTEAFF.

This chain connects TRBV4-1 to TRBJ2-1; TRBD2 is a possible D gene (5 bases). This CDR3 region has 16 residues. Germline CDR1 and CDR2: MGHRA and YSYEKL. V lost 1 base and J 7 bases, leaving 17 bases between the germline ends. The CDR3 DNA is TGCGCCAGCAGCCAAGTGTTGCTGGGCGAGGGAAATGAGCAGTTCTTC. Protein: CASSQVLLGEGNEQFF.

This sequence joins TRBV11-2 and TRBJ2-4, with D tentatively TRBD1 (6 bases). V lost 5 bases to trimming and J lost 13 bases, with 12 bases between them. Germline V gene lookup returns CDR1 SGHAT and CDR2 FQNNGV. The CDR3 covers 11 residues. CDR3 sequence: CASSTGHLQYF. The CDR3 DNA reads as TGTGCCAGCAGCACGGGACATTTACAGTACTTC.

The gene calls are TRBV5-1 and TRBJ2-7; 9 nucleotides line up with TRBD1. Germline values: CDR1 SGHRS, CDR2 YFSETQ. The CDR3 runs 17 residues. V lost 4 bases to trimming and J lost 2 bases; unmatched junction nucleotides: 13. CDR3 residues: CASSGHTTGQGTYEQYF. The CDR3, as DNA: TGCGCCAGCAGCGGACACACCACGGGACAGGGCACCTACGAGCAGTACTTC.

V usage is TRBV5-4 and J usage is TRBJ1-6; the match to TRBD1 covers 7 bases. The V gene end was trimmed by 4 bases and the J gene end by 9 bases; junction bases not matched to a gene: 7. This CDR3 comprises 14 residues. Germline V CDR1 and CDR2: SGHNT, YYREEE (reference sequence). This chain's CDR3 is CASSLGTAVSPLHF. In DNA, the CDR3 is TGTGCCAGCAGCCTCGGGACAGCCGTTTCACCCCTCCACTTT.

This CDR3 is CASQGDSHGQYF. CDR3 nucleotide sequence: TGTGCCAGCCAAGGGGACTCCCACGGGCAGTACTTC. The chain employs TRBV2 and TRBJ2-7, with D possibly TRBD2 on 6 matching bases. V was shortened by 8 bases and J by 9 bases, with 17 bases between the two germline ends. CDR1 is SNHLY, CDR2 FYNNEI, per germline. The CDR3 length is 12 residues.